This TCR beta chain was captured in a study of blood T cell repertoires in COVID-19. For the study at large: Sites across the United States, Italy and Spain contributed samples from acute and convalescent COVID-19. The cDNA or gDNA used as material had been derived from T cells, B-cell-depleted T cells, or PBMCs.

Per the original methods: Reference gene primer amplification gave estimated nucleated cell counts. The repertoire was sequenced with immunoSEQ multiplex PCR; TCRdb's copy has only in-frame clones and lacks some. V, J and clone size are taken as reported in that table, and D and trimming were inferred from the DNA itself. The table records 100,000 to 120,000 clones, about 85% of them present only once. Per germline, CDR1 LNHDA and CDR2 SQIVND (reference sequence). CDR3 length: 11 residues. V lost 6 bases, J lost 5 bases, and 0 bases stayed unmatched. This receptor was identified in a human donor in a cohort sampled during active COVID-19. Material: peripheral blood. The chain recombines TRBV19 with TRBJ2-5, with 7 bases lining up with TRBD2. CDR3 loop: CASRAGETQYF. Here the CDR3 DNA reads TGTGCCAGTAGAGCGGGGGAGACCCAGTACTTC.